Listed below are T cell receptor beta chains from one sample, sequenced in a study of metastatic and nonmetastatic thyroid tumors. TCRdb re-called the PCR reads through MiXCR. This table holds around 38,000 clones, roughly 26% found once. Specimen: blood. The receptors derive from a female donor with papillary thyroid cancer or a benign thyroid nodule (not recorded which). Some clones in this sample may be carry-over from other donors' samples. CDR3s include the opening cysteine and the closing phenylalanine or tryptophan. A D gene is named only where the DNA matches it firmly. Clone size is not always given. Where it is, it says once, few, many or a class for expanded clones.

v_call: TRBV5-1; j_call: TRBJ2-2; d_call: -; clone_size: -; cdr3_aa: CASSAAPDSNTGELFF; cdr3_nt: TGCGCCAGCAGCGCCGCCCCAGACTCTAACACCGGGGAGCTGTTTTTT
v_call: TRBV3-1; j_call: TRBJ2-7; d_call: -; clone_size: many; cdr3_aa: CASSQASEQYF; cdr3_nt: TGTGCCAGCAGCCAAGCCAGCGAGCAGTACTTC
v_call: TRBV25-1; j_call: TRBJ1-6; d_call: -; clone_size: many; cdr3_aa: CASSEYISGLYNSPLHF; cdr3_nt: TGTGCCAGCAGTGAATATATTTCGGGACTCTATAATTCACCCCTCCACTTT
v_call: TRBV9; j_call: TRBJ2-3; d_call: TRBD2; clone_size: -; cdr3_aa: CASSVEAGVYTDTQYF; cdr3_nt: TGTGCCAGCAGCGTAGAGGCGGGGGTATACACAGATACGCAGTATTTT
v_call: TRBV28; j_call: TRBJ1-5; d_call: TRBD1; clone_size: few; cdr3_aa: CASSFWDRSNQPQHF; cdr3_nt: TGTGCCAGCAGTTTTTGGGACAGGAGCAATCAGCCCCAGCATTTT
v_call: TRBV9; j_call: TRBJ1-2; d_call: TRBD1; clone_size: -; cdr3_aa: CTSRGEGAVFRYGYTF; cdr3_nt: TGTACCAGCAGGGGGGAGGGGGCAGTGTTTCGGTATGGCTACACCTTC
v_call: TRBV19; j_call: TRBJ2-7; d_call: TRBD1; clone_size: many; cdr3_aa: CASSASLDRRTTYEQYF; cdr3_nt: TGTGCCAGTAGTGCATCCCTGGACAGGAGGACCACCTACGAGCAGTACTTC
v_call: TRBV12-3/TRBV12-4; j_call: TRBJ2-1; d_call: TRBD1; clone_size: few; cdr3_aa: CASSSDRGLLNEQFF; cdr3_nt: TGTGCCAGCAGTTCTGACAGGGGGCTTCTCAATGAGCAGTTCTTC
v_call: TRBV7-2; j_call: TRBJ2-7; d_call: -; clone_size: -; cdr3_aa: CASSPGPGEIYEQYF; cdr3_nt: TGTGCCAGCAGCCCCGGGCCGGGGGAAATCTACGAGCAGTACTTC
v_call: TRBV5-4; j_call: TRBJ2-3; d_call: TRBD1; clone_size: many; cdr3_aa: CASSLVGQGVADTQYF; cdr3_nt: TGTGCCAGCAGCTTGGTAGGACAGGGAGTAGCAGATACGCAGTATTTT
v_call: TRBV6-1; j_call: TRBJ2-3; d_call: -; clone_size: -; cdr3_aa: CASSDRRHGVGTQYF; cdr3_nt: TGTGCCAGCAGTGATAGGCGACACGGCGTTGGTACGCAGTATTTT
v_call: TRBV28; j_call: TRBJ2-2; d_call: TRBD2; clone_size: -; cdr3_aa: CASNLTGGGAGGELFF; cdr3_nt: TGTGCCAGCAATCTGACGGGCGGGGGGGCCGGCGGTGAGCTGTTTTTT
v_call: TRBV10-2; j_call: TRBJ1-1; d_call: TRBD1; clone_size: many; cdr3_aa: CASTHRGAEAFF; cdr3_nt: TGCGCCAGCACCCACAGGGGCGCTGAAGCTTTCTTT
v_call: TRBV30; j_call: TRBJ2-7; d_call: -; clone_size: -; cdr3_aa: CAWSVDGSGEQYF; cdr3_nt: TGTGCCTGGAGTGTAGACGGGAGTGGAGAGCAGTACTTC
v_call: TRBV6-1; j_call: TRBJ2-6; d_call: -; clone_size: medium-sized; cdr3_aa: CASSEHEGSGANVLTF; cdr3_nt: TGTGCCAGCAGTGAACATGAGGGCTCTGGGGCCAACGTCCTGACTTTC
v_call: TRBV20-1; j_call: TRBJ2-1; d_call: TRBD2; clone_size: once; cdr3_aa: CSAREPGLVSYNEQFF; cdr3_nt: TGCAGTGCTAGGGAACCCGGACTAGTCTCCTACAATGAGCAGTTCTTC
v_call: TRBV20-1; j_call: TRBJ1-1; d_call: -; clone_size: few; cdr3_aa: CSWTENTEVFF; cdr3_nt: TGCAGTTGGACCGAGAACACTGAAGTTTTCTTT
v_call: TRBV7-9; j_call: TRBJ2-5; d_call: -; clone_size: many; cdr3_aa: CASSPTAKETQYF; cdr3_nt: TGTGCCAGCAGCCCGACGGCTAAAGAGACCCAGTACTTC
v_call: TRBV20-1; j_call: TRBJ1-2; d_call: -; clone_size: many; cdr3_aa: CSAGRVDHYGYTF; cdr3_nt: TGCAGTGCTGGAAGGGTCGACCACTATGGCTACACCTTC
v_call: TRBV3-1; j_call: TRBJ2-5; d_call: -; clone_size: many; cdr3_aa: CASSQDLASVGNQETQYF; cdr3_nt: TGTGCCAGCAGCCAAGATCTGGCTAGCGTGGGGAACCAAGAGACCCAGTACTTC
v_call: TRBV20-1; j_call: TRBJ2-5; d_call: TRBD2; clone_size: -; cdr3_aa: CSASPGLAGGETQYF; cdr3_nt: TGCAGTGCTTCTCCCGGACTAGCGGGAGGAGAGACCCAGTACTTC
v_call: TRBV28; j_call: TRBJ2-3; d_call: -; clone_size: many; cdr3_aa: CASSPTPTDTQYF; cdr3_nt: TGTGCCAGCAGTCCCACCCCCACAGATACGCAGTATTTT
v_call: TRBV25-1; j_call: TRBJ2-3; d_call: TRBD2; clone_size: -; cdr3_aa: CASSPTTGLAGGLIDTQYF; cdr3_nt: TGTGCCAGCAGTCCTACAACCGGACTAGCGGGAGGGTTAATAGATACGCAGTATTTT
v_call: TRBV30; j_call: TRBJ1-2; d_call: -; clone_size: many; cdr3_aa: CAWSRGGYGYTF; cdr3_nt: TGTGCCTGGTCGAGGGGGGGCTATGGCTACACCTTC
v_call: TRBV28; j_call: TRBJ2-7; d_call: -; clone_size: few; cdr3_aa: CASSFLATGVLNEQYF; cdr3_nt: TGTGCCAGCAGTTTCCTCGCGACAGGTGTGCTCAACGAGCAGTACTTC
v_call: TRBV28; j_call: TRBJ1-2; d_call: -; clone_size: medium-sized; cdr3_aa: CASSFVLDYGYTF; cdr3_nt: TGTGCCAGCAGTTTTGTACTGGACTATGGCTACACCTTC
v_call: TRBV9; j_call: TRBJ2-7; d_call: -; clone_size: -; cdr3_aa: CASSVGQMSYEQYF; cdr3_nt: TGTGCCAGCAGCGTAGGACAGATGTCCTACGAGCAGTACTTC
v_call: TRBV6-4; j_call: TRBJ2-3; d_call: TRBD1; clone_size: medium-sized; cdr3_aa: CATPVAGGPFTDTQYF; cdr3_nt: TGTGCCACCCCCGTGGCAGGGGGACCCTTCACAGATACGCAGTATTTT
v_call: TRBV9; j_call: TRBJ2-3; d_call: -; clone_size: many; cdr3_aa: CASSGGNQGDTQYF; cdr3_nt: TGTGCCAGCAGCGGTGGGAATCAGGGGGATACGCAGTATTTT
v_call: TRBV30; j_call: TRBJ1-3; d_call: -; clone_size: -; cdr3_aa: CAWSVGGAGNTIYF; cdr3_nt: TGTGCCTGGAGTGTAGGAGGGGCTGGAAACACCATATATTTT
v_call: TRBV11-2; j_call: TRBJ1-3; d_call: -; clone_size: many; cdr3_aa: CASSLEGARSSGNTIYF; cdr3_nt: TGTGCCAGCAGCTTAGAAGGCGCCAGGAGCTCTGGAAACACCATATATTTT